This T cell receptor beta chain was sequenced in a study of regulatory T cells in long-lasting Graves disease. After removal of 2 bases from V and 6 bases from J, the junction contained 7 bases not matched to a gene. The CDR3 is 15 amino acids. Germline-derived CDR1 and CDR2 are SGHDT and YYEEEE. Time point indicated: newly diagnosed GD, antithyroid drugs for less than 3 months. After RNA was extracted from PBMCs, the TCR library was made from it. TCR beta libraries were built with iRepertoire HTBI primers and Arm-PCR of CDR3 regions. TCRdb re-derived calls from the multiplex PCR reads in MiXCR, one entry per CDR3 protein. This repertoire shows about 610,000 distinct CDR3 sequences, 15% to 20% found once; its top ten account for more than 10%. These sequences were also reported in another study, on T cells in Graves' hyperthyroidism and ophthalmopathy. From that report: Patients between 18 and 65 years old had hyperthyroidism, newly diagnosed and lasting under 2 months.

The TCR was taken from a man younger than 35 with Graves disease. This chain joins TRBV5-6 and TRBJ2-3; TRBD2 aligns across 9 bases. Specimen: peripheral blood mononuclear cells (PBMCs), collected at new diagnosis, from a patient treated with antithyroid drugs. CDR3 in DNA: TGTGCCAGCAGCTTATGGCTAGCGGGACGGGATACGCAGTATTTT. Translated, it gives CASSLWLAGRDTQYF.